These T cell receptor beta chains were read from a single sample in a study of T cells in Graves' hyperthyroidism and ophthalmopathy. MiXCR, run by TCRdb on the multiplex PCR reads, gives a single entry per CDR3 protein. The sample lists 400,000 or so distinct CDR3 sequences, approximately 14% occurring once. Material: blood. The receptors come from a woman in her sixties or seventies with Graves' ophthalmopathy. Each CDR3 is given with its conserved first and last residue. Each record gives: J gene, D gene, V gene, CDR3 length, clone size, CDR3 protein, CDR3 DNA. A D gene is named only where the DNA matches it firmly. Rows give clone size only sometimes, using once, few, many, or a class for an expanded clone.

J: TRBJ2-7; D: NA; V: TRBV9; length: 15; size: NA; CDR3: CASSVDPGRSYEQYF; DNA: TGTGCCAGCAGCGTAGACCCAGGGAGGTCCTACGAGCAGTACTTC
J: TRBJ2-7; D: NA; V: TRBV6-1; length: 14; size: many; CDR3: CASSKQGRGYEQYF; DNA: TGTGCCAGCAGTAAGCAGGGAAGGGGCTACGAGCAGTACTTC
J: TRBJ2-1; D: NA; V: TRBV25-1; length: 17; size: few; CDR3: CASSEYYQVLSNNEQFF; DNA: TGTGCCAGCAGTGAATATTATCAGGTCCTCTCTAACAATGAGCAGTTCTTC
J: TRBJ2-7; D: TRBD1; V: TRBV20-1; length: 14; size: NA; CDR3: CSGKGTGNVYEQYF; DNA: TGCAGTGGGAAAGGGACAGGGAATGTCTACGAGCAGTACTTC
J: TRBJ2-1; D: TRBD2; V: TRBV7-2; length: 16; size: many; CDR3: CASSLGRGRVDNEQFF; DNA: TGTGCCAGCAGCTTAGGACGCGGGAGGGTAGACAATGAGCAGTTCTTC
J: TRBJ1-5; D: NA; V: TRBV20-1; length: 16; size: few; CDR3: CSARAAPFLGNQPQHF; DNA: TGCAGTGCTAGAGCTGCCCCTTTTTTAGGCAATCAGCCCCAGCATTTT
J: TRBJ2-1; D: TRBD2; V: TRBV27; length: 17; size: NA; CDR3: CASSSSLAGGFYNEQFF; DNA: TGTGCCAGCAGTTCCAGTCTAGCGGGAGGATTCTACAATGAGCAGTTCTTC
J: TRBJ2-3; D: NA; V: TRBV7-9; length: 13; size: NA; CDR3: CASSPGLSDTQYF; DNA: TGTGCCAGCAGCCCGGGACTGTCAGATACGCAGTATTTT
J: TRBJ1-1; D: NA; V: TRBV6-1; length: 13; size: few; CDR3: CASSDRFRTEAFF; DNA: TGTGCCAGCAGTGACAGGTTTAGGACTGAAGCTTTCTTT
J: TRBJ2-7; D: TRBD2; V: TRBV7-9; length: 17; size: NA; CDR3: CASSLYFSGGSSYEQYF; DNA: TGTGCCAGCAGCTTATATTTTTCGGGAGGGAGCTCCTACGAGCAGTACTTC
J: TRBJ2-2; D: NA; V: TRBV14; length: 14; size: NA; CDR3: CASSHVYPAGELFF; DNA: TGTGCCAGCAGCCATGTTTACCCCGCGGGGGAGCTGTTTTTT
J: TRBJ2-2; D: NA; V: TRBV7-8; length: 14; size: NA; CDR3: CASSPYMNTGELFF; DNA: TGTGCCAGCAGCCCATATATGAACACCGGGGAGCTGTTTTTT
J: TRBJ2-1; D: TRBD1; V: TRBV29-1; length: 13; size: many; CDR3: CSVARTGGNEQFF; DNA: TGCAGCGTTGCTCGGACAGGGGGCAATGAGCAGTTCTTC
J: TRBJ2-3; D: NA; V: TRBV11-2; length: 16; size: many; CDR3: CASSLGTSTSTDTQYF; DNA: TGTGCCAGCAGCTTAGGGACTTCAACTAGCACAGATACGCAGTATTTT
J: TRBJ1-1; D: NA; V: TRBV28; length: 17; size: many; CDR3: CASPPGARLRLGTEAFF; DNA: TGTGCCAGTCCACCAGGGGCCCGTCTTCGGTTGGGCACTGAAGCTTTCTTT
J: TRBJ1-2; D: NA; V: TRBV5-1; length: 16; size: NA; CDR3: CASSLAPDRVNYGYTF; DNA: TGCGCCAGCAGCTTGGCCCCGGACAGAGTTAACTATGGCTACACCTTC
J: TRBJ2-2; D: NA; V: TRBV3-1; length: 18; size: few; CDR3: CASSQDIGRGPNTGELFF; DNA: TGTGCCAGCAGCCAAGATATTGGCAGGGGCCCGAACACCGGGGAGCTGTTTTTT
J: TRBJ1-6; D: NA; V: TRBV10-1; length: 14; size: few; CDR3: CASSESRARSPLHF; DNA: TGCGCCAGCAGTGAGTCGAGGGCGCGATCACCCCTCCACTTT
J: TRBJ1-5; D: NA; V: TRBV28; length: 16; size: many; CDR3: CASSIPGGHSNQPQHF; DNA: TGTGCCAGCAGCATCCCGGGGGGCCATAGCAATCAGCCCCAGCATTTT
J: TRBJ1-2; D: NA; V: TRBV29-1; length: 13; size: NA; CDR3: CSIPLDSFYGYTF; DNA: TGCAGCATACCCTTGGACAGCTTCTATGGCTACACCTTC
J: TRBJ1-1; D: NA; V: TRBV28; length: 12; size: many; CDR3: CATNALQGRAFF; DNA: TGTGCCACCAACGCCCTCCAGGGGAGAGCTTTCTTT
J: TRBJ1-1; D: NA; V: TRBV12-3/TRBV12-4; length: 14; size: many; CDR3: CASSHRSVDTEAFF; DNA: TGTGCCAGCAGTCATCGAAGTGTGGACACTGAAGCTTTCTTT
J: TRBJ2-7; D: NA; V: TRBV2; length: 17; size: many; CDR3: CASTIKGRLQSSYEQYF; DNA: TGTGCCAGCACCATCAAAGGACGCCTTCAGAGCTCCTACGAGCAGTACTTC
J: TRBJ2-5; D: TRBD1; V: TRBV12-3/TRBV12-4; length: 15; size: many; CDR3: CASSRDRGLQETQYF; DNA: TGTGCCAGCAGTCGGGACAGGGGGCTCCAAGAGACCCAGTACTTC
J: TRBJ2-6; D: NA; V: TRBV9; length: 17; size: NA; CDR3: CASSVAPGAGGANVLTF; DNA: TGTGCCAGCAGCGTAGCTCCGGGGGCGGGGGGGGCCAACGTCCTGACTTTC
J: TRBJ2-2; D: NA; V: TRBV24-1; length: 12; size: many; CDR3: CATSRYTGELFF; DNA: TGTGCCACCAGTAGGTACACCGGGGAGCTGTTTTTT
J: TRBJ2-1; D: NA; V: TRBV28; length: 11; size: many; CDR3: CASSLRDEQFF; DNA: TGTGCCAGCAGTTTGCGGGATGAGCAGTTCTTC
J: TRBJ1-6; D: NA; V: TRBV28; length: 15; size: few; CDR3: CASRGGGNYNSPLHF; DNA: TGTGCCAGCAGGGGAGGCGGCAACTATAATTCACCCCTCCACTTT
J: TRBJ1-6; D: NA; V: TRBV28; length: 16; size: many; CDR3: CASNGSKGRNNSPLHF; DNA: TGTGCCAGCAATGGCTCGAAGGGGCGAAATAATTCACCCCTCCACTTT
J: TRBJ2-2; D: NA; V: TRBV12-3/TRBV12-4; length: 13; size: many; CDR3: CASSSYYTGELFF; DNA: TGTGCCAGCAGTTCTTACTACACCGGGGAGCTGTTTTTT
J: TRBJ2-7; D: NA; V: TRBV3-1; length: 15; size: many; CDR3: CASSQDRAPTYEQYF; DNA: TGTGCCAGCAGCCAAGACAGGGCGCCCACCTACGAGCAGTACTTC
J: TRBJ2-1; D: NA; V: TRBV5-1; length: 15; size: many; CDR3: CASSLVPADYNEQFF; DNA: TGCGCCAGCAGCTTGGTGCCAGCGGATTACAATGAGCAGTTCTTC
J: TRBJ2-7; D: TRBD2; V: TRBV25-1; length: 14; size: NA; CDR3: CASSDPGREVEQYF; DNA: TGTGCCAGCAGTGACCCGGGGCGGGAGGTCGAGCAGTACTTC
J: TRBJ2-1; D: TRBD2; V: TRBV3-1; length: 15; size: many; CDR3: CASTSTPAGGNEQFF; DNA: TGTGCCAGCACCTCTACCCCAGCGGGAGGCAATGAGCAGTTCTTC
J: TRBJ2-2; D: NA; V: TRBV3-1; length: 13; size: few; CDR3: CASSQDFNGELFF; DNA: TGTGCCAGCAGCCAAGATTTTAATGGGGAGCTGTTTTTT
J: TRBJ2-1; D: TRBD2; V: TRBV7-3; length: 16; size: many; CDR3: CASSLIAGSTYNEQFF; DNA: TGTGCCAGCAGCTTGATAGCGGGATCAACCTACAATGAGCAGTTCTTC
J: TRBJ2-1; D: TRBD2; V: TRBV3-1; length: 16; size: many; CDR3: CASSQDSVAGGREQFF; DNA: TGTGCCAGCAGCCAAGATTCGGTAGCGGGAGGGCGGGAGCAGTTCTTC
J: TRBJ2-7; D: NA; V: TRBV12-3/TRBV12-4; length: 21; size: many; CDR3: CASSNGTGDVPGLAAHYEQYF; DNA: TGTGCCAGCAGCAACGGGACAGGGGATGTGCCGGGACTAGCGGCACACTACGAGCAGTACTTC
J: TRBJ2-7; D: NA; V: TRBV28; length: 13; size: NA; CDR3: CASSFGVGYEQYF; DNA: TGTGCCAGCAGTTTCGGGGTCGGCTACGAGCAGTACTTC
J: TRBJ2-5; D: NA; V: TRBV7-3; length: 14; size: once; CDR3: CASSLTNDQETQYF; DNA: TGTGCCAGCAGCTTAACGAATGACCAAGAGACCCAGTACTTC
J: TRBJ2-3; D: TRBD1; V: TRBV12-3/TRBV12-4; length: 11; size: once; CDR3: CAGSQQGTQYF; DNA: TGTGCCGGCAGTCAACAGGGGACGCAGTATTTT
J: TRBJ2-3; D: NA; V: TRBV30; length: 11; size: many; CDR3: CAWREMDTQYF; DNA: TGTGCCTGGCGGGAGATGGATACGCAGTATTTT
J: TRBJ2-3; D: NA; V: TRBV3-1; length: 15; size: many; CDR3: CASSQAGAAVDTQYF; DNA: TGTGCCAGCAGCCAAGCGGGGGCCGCGGTTGATACGCAGTATTTT
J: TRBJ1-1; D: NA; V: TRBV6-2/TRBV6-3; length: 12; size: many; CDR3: CASSSMNTEAFF; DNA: TGTGCCAGCAGTTCAATGAACACTGAAGCTTTCTTT
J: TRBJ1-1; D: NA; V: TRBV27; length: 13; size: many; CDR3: CASSPPGGNEAFF; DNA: TGTGCCAGCAGTCCTCCGGGGGGGAACGAAGCTTTCTTT
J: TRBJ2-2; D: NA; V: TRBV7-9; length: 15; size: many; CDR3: CASSLRSGGTGELFF; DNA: TGTGCCAGCAGCTTACGAAGCGGCGGCACCGGGGAGCTGTTTTTT
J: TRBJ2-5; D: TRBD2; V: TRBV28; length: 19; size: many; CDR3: CASSFVPGLAGRDVETQYF; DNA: TGTGCCAGCAGTTTTGTTCCGGGACTAGCGGGAAGGGATGTAGAGACCCAGTACTTC
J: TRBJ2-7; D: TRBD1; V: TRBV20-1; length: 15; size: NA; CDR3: CSWGQGVRSLYEQYF; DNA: TGCAGCTGGGGACAGGGGGTACGATCACTCTACGAGCAGTACTTC
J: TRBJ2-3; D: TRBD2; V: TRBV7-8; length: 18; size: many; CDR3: CASSFGRGSGKGTDTQYF; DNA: TGTGCCAGCAGCTTCGGTCGGGGTAGCGGGAAAGGCACAGATACGCAGTATTTT
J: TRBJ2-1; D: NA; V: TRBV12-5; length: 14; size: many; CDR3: CASGLGLTGGEQFF; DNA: TGTGCTAGTGGTTTAGGGCTCACTGGTGGGGAGCAGTTCTTC
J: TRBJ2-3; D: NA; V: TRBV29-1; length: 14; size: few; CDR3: CSVVPLASTDTQYF; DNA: TGCAGCGTGGTCCCTCTAGCGAGCACAGATACGCAGTATTTT
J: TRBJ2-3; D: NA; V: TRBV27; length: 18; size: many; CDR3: CASSLSRPGGVGTDTQYF; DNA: TGTGCCAGCAGTTTATCTCGACCAGGGGGGGTCGGCACAGATACGCAGTATTTT
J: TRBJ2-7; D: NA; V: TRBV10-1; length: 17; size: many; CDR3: CASSRDESWFPSYEQYF; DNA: TGCGCCAGCAGCCGGGACGAATCTTGGTTCCCCTCCTACGAGCAGTACTTC
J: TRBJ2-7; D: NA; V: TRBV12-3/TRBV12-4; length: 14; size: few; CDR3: CASSLDVQNYEQYF; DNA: TGTGCCAGCAGTTTAGACGTTCAGAACTACGAGCAGTACTTC
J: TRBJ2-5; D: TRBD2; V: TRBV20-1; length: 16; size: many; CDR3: CSATRTSGGRGETQYF; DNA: TGCAGTGCTACCCGGACTAGCGGGGGCCGGGGGGAGACCCAGTACTTC
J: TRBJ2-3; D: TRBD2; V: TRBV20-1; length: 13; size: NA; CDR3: CSASGRVGDTQYF; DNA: TGCAGTGCTAGCGGGAGGGTGGGGGATACGCAGTATTTT
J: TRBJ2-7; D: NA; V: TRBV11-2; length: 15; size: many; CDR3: CASSLSESSLYEQYF; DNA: TGTGCCAGCAGCCTCTCTGAGAGTTCCCTCTACGAGCAGTACTTC